The rows below give T cell receptor beta chains drawn from one sample of a study of blood T cell repertoires in COVID-19. Using immunoSEQ multiplex PCR, the repertoire was profiled, and TCRdb retains in-frame clones only, with some absent. Of 200,000 to 300,000 clones in the sample, roughly 86% are singletons; the top ten hold approximately 13%. What was sequenced was peripheral blood. These receptor sequences come from an elderly man with acute or convalescent COVID-19. The CDR3 runs from the conserved cysteine through the conserved F or W. The D gene is left open where the match is weak. Clone size is given for some rows only: seen once, a few or many times, or a class if the clone is expanded.

clone size	V gene	D gene	J gene	CDR3 DNA	CDR3 protein
-	TRBV11-2	TRBD1	TRBJ2-7	TGTGCCAGCAGCTTAACCATCCGGAATCAGGGGGCAACGTACGAGCAGTACTTC	CASSLTIRNQGATYEQYF
-	TRBV7-2	-	TRBJ1-1	TGTGCCAGCAGCGCCAATCGGGGGGGAACTGAAGCTTTCTTT	CASSANRGGTEAFF
-	TRBV18	-	TRBJ2-3	TGTGCCAGCTCACCGCGCGACTACACAGATACGCAGTATTTT	CASSPRDYTDTQYF
-	TRBV6-5	TRBD1	TRBJ2-5	TGTGCCAGCGAGAAGAGGGGGCCCCTCCAAGAGACCCAGTACTTC	CASEKRGPLQETQYF
-	TRBV6-1	-	TRBJ1-1	TGTGCCAGCAGTGAAATGAGGACTGAAGCTTTCTTT	CASSEMRTEAFF
-	TRBV2	TRBD1	TRBJ2-1	TGTGCCAGCAGTTTAGACAGGGGAAAAAATGAGCAGTTCTTC	CASSLDRGKNEQFF
-	TRBV7-6	TRBD2	TRBJ2-2	TGTGCCAGCAGCCGACTAGCGGGGTCAGCCGGGGGCGGGGAGCTGTTTTTT	CASSRLAGSAGGGELFF
few	TRBV7-2	TRBD1	TRBJ1-4	TGTGCCAGCAGCTTAGACGCCTCAGGGGGTAATGAAAAACTGTTTTTT	CASSLDASGGNEKLFF
-	TRBV5-6	TRBD1	TRBJ2-3	TGTGCCAGCAGCACTCGATGGACAGGGGGCGGCACAGATACGCAGTATTTT	CASSTRWTGGGTDTQYF
-	TRBV28	-	TRBJ2-5	TGTGCCAGCAGTTCCCCCGGCGGTGGAGAGACCCAGTACTTC	CASSSPGGGETQYF
-	TRBV5-1	-	TRBJ1-1	TGCGCCAGCAGCTTTTCAGTTCTGAACACTGAAGCTTTCTTT	CASSFSVLNTEAFF
-	TRBV5-1	-	TRBJ2-1	TGCGCCAGCAGCTTGGGACGGAGCTCCTACAATGAGCAGTTCTTC	CASSLGRSSYNEQFF
-	TRBV11-1	-	TRBJ2-1	TGTGCCAGCACCCAGGGACTCTCGGCTTATGAGCAGTTCTTC	CASTQGLSAYEQFF
-	TRBV11-2	-	TRBJ1-4	TGTGCCAGCAGCTGGGGGGTAGCAGAAAAACTGTTTTTT	CASSWGVAEKLFF
-	TRBV27	-	TRBJ1-1	TGTGCCAGCAGTTCCACAGGGTGGACTGAAGCTTTCTTT	CASSSTGWTEAFF
-	TRBV6-5	-	TRBJ1-6	TGTGCCAGCAGTTTCCTATCCCGGACTCACAATTCACCCCTCCACTTT	CASSFLSRTHNSPLHF
once	TRBV5-4	-	TRBJ1-2	TGTGCCAGCAGCGCCACCGGGTTACATGGCTACACCTTC	CASSATGLHGYTF
once	TRBV19	-	TRBJ1-1	TGTGCCAGTAGTATTGCTCTCAGGAACCCTCTGAACACTGAAGCTTTCTTT	CASSIALRNPLNTEAFF